A selection of T cell receptor beta chains follows, all from one sample in a study of regulatory T cells in long-lasting Graves disease. Each CDR3 protein gets one entry after TCRdb re-called the multiplex PCR reads with MiXCR. The table records about 500,000 distinct CDR3 sequences, 15% to 20% of them present only once. A further study also used this sample, focusing on T cells in Graves' hyperthyroidism and ophthalmopathy.

This material consisted of peripheral blood mononuclear cells (PBMCs), taken at new diagnosis, from a patient treated with antithyroid drugs. The receptors shown here come from a middle-aged man with Graves disease. The CDR3 runs from the conserved cysteine through the conserved F or W. The order of the fields is V gene, D gene, clone size, J gene, CDR3 protein, CDR3 DNA. A D gene is named only where the DNA matches it firmly. Rows may omit the clone size; those that give it use once, few, many or a size class.

>TRBV29-1|TRBD1|few|TRBJ2-6
CSVATGGPSQSSGANVLTF
TGCAGCGTTGCGACAGGGGGCCCCTCACAGAGCTCTGGGGCCAACGTCCTGACTTTC
>TRBV5-1|TRBD2|few|TRBJ2-5
CASSVGLAGDTETQYF
TGCGCCAGCAGCGTGGGACTAGCGGGAGATACGGAGACCCAGTACTTC
>TRBV3-1|TRBD2|many|TRBJ2-5
CASSQALAGVETQYF
TGTGCCAGCAGCCAAGCCCTAGCGGGAGTAGAGACCCAGTACTTC
>TRBV6-2/TRBV6-3|-|-|TRBJ1-5
CASSYSMSRRTEGNQPQHF
TGTGCCAGCAGTTACTCGATGTCACGGCGTACCGAGGGCAATCAGCCCCAGCATTTT
>TRBV29-1|TRBD1|once|TRBJ1-4
CSVWDREEEKLFF
TGCAGCGTCTGGGACAGGGAGGAAGAAAAACTGTTTTTT
>TRBV5-1|-|many|TRBJ2-3
CASSLGSVGDTQYF
TGTGCCAGCAGTCTAGGCAGCGTGGGAGATACGCAGTATTTT
>TRBV11-2|TRBD1|many|TRBJ2-2
CASSQRTGGNTGELFF
TGTGCCAGCAGCCAAAGGACAGGGGGCAACACCGGGGAGCTGTTTTTT
>TRBV5-1|-|many|TRBJ2-7
CASSPGLNSYEQYF
TGTGCCAGCAGCCCCGGGCTCAACTCCTACGAGCAGTACTTC
>TRBV29-1|TRBD1|many|TRBJ2-1
CSVGDRVWNEQFF
TGCAGCGTTGGGGACAGGGTATGGAATGAGCAGTTCTTC
>TRBV7-2|-|many|TRBJ2-1
CASSLAPGRGTSYNEQFF
TGTGCCAGCAGCTTAGCGCCAGGACGGGGGACCTCCTACAATGAGCAGTTCTTC
>TRBV5-1|-|few|TRBJ2-3
CASSLGTTTISTDTQYF
TGCGCCAGCAGCTTGGGGACCACGACGATCAGCACAGATACGCAGTATTTT
>TRBV19|TRBD1|once|TRBJ2-1
CASRGRGPSYNEQFF
TGTGCCAGCCGGGGCAGGGGGCCGTCCTACAATGAGCAGTTCTTC
>TRBV4-1|-|-|TRBJ1-1
CASSQVPGMNTEAFF
TGCGCCAGCAGCCAAGTCCCGGGGATGAACACTGAAGCTTTCTTT
>TRBV6-5|-|few|TRBJ2-7
CASSSGVEAVYEQYF
TGTGCCAGCAGTTCCGGGGTGGAGGCGGTCTACGAGCAGTACTTC
>TRBV28|-|few|TRBJ1-4
CASSPLGGLIEKLFF
TGTGCCAGCAGTCCGCTCGGGGGGTTGATTGAAAAACTGTTTTTT
>TRBV3-1|-|-|TRBJ2-5
CASSHWGWRETQYF
TGTGCCAGCAGCCACTGGGGGTGGCGGGAGACCCAGTACTTC
>TRBV3-1|TRBD1|many|TRBJ2-5
CASSQAGTGKAETQYF
TGTGCCAGCAGCCAAGCTGGGACAGGGAAAGCGGAGACCCAGTACTTC
>TRBV7-9|-|many|TRBJ2-7
CASSYSGRSYEQYF
TGTGCCAGCAGTTACTCGGGGAGGAGCTACGAGCAGTACTTC
>TRBV5-1|-|many|TRBJ1-4
CASTSGMWTEKLFF
TGCGCCAGCACCTCAGGGATGTGGACCGAAAAACTGTTTTTT
>TRBV28|-|many|TRBJ1-1
CASSPEGIGSGEAFF
TGTGCCAGCAGTCCCGAAGGAATAGGGTCCGGTGAAGCTTTCTTT
>TRBV12-3/TRBV12-4|-|many|TRBJ2-7
CASSYPGQTYEQYF
TGTGCCAGCAGTTATCCGGGACAAACCTACGAGCAGTACTTC
>TRBV28|-|once|TRBJ2-1
CASSTGISGLNEQFF
TGTGCCAGCAGTACCGGGATTAGCGGACTCAATGAGCAGTTCTTC
>TRBV28|-|many|TRBJ2-2
CASSLGRQGRATGELFF
TGTGCCAGCAGTTTAGGGCGACAGGGGAGGGCCACCGGGGAGCTGTTTTTT
>TRBV5-1|TRBD2|many|TRBJ2-1
CASSLTSGGNEQFF
TGCGCCAGCAGCTTGACTAGCGGGGGTAATGAGCAGTTCTTC
>TRBV2|TRBD1|many|TRBJ1-1
CASSEDRGNTEAFF
TGTGCCAGCAGTGAAGACAGGGGGAACACTGAAGCTTTCTTT
>TRBV20-1|TRBD2|few|TRBJ2-7
CSASPLTSGSSYEQYF
TGCAGTGCTAGTCCCCTGACTAGCGGGAGCTCCTACGAGCAGTACTTC
>TRBV24-1|-|many|TRBJ1-1
CATRALVSTEAFF
TGTGCCACCAGGGCCTTGGTATCGACTGAAGCTTTCTTT
>TRBV6-1|-|many|TRBJ1-1
CASSPQRGWKTEAFF
TGTGCCAGCAGTCCCCAACGCGGCTGGAAGACTGAAGCTTTCTTT
>TRBV2|TRBD1|many|TRBJ2-5
CASRVTGMQETQYF
TGTGCCAGCAGAGTGACAGGGATGCAAGAGACCCAGTACTTC
>TRBV12-3/TRBV12-4|-|many|TRBJ2-3
CASSFSTGVQAPLIGTQYF
TGTGCCAGCAGTTTTAGCACGGGGGTGCAGGCCCCCTTAATCGGTACGCAGTATTTT
>TRBV7-9|TRBD2|many|TRBJ2-1
CASRKRGLALDEQFF
TGTGCCAGCAGAAAAAGGGGACTAGCGTTGGATGAGCAGTTCTTC
>TRBV5-1|-|many|TRBJ2-5
CASSLADPVGETQYF
TGCGCCAGCAGCTTGGCGGACCCGGTGGGAGAGACCCAGTACTTC
>TRBV5-1|TRBD1|few|TRBJ2-1
CASSAGTGFYNEQFF
TGCGCCAGCAGCGCCGGGACAGGGTTCTACAATGAGCAGTTCTTC
>TRBV7-8|-|many|TRBJ2-7
CASSPHSPSSEQYF
TGTGCCAGCAGCCCCCACTCCCCTTCGTCTGAGCAGTACTTC
>TRBV12-3/TRBV12-4|-|many|TRBJ2-1
CASSYRGGDEQFF
TGTGCCAGCAGTTACAGGGGAGGGGATGAGCAGTTCTTC
>TRBV5-1|TRBD2|many|TRBJ2-5
CASGPNLAGETQYF
TGCGCCAGCGGGCCGAATCTAGCGGGAGAGACCCAGTACTTC
>TRBV30|-|-|TRBJ2-7
CAWSVGSRTYEQYF
TGTGCCTGGAGTGTAGGTAGCAGGACCTACGAGCAGTACTTC
>TRBV6-1|-|-|TRBJ1-5
CASRAWGSNQPQHF
TGTGCCAGCAGGGCGTGGGGTAGCAATCAGCCCCAGCATTTT
>TRBV2|TRBD1|many|TRBJ1-4
CASRATGLTEKLFF
TGTGCCAGCAGAGCGACAGGGCTTACTGAAAAACTGTTTTTT
>TRBV3-1|TRBD2|many|TRBJ2-3
CASSPTSGITDTQYF
TGTGCCAGCAGCCCGACTAGCGGAATCACAGATACGCAGTATTTT
>TRBV3-1|-|-|TRBJ2-1
CAPRGTGSSNEQFF
TGTGCCCCCAGGGGTACAGGGTCGTCCAATGAGCAGTTCTTC
>TRBV5-1|-|many|TRBJ2-5
CASSLFRETQYF
TGCGCCAGCAGCTTGTTTCGGGAGACCCAGTACTTC
>TRBV6-2/TRBV6-3|-|many|TRBJ2-1
CASSLRGGRDRYNEQFF
TGTGCCAGCAGTCTGAGGGGGGGTAGGGATAGGTACAATGAGCAGTTCTTC
>TRBV28|-|many|TRBJ2-3
CASSFGATTSTDTQYF
TGTGCCAGCAGTTTCGGTGCCACAACTAGCACAGATACGCAGTATTTT
>TRBV20-1|-|many|TRBJ2-7
CSASSSHEQYF
TGCAGTGCTAGTTCCAGCCACGAGCAGTACTTC
>TRBV27|-|many|TRBJ2-7
CASSRQPPYEQYF
TGTGCCAGCAGTAGACAGCCTCCCTACGAGCAGTACTTC
>TRBV7-2|-|many|TRBJ2-2
CASSLQGTSNTGELFF
TGTGCCAGCAGCTTACAGGGTACCTCGAACACCGGGGAGCTGTTTTTT
>TRBV2|TRBD2|many|TRBJ2-1
CASSESGLAGAYNEQFF
TGTGCCAGCAGTGAGTCAGGACTAGCGGGAGCCTACAATGAGCAGTTCTTC
>TRBV12-3/TRBV12-4|TRBD1|-|TRBJ1-2
CASRETGTGYGYTF
TGTGCCAGCAGAGAAACCGGGACAGGCTATGGCTACACCTTC
>TRBV28|-|many|TRBJ2-7
CASTPWVAGSYEQYF
TGTGCCAGCACCCCCTGGGTTGCGGGCTCCTACGAGCAGTACTTC